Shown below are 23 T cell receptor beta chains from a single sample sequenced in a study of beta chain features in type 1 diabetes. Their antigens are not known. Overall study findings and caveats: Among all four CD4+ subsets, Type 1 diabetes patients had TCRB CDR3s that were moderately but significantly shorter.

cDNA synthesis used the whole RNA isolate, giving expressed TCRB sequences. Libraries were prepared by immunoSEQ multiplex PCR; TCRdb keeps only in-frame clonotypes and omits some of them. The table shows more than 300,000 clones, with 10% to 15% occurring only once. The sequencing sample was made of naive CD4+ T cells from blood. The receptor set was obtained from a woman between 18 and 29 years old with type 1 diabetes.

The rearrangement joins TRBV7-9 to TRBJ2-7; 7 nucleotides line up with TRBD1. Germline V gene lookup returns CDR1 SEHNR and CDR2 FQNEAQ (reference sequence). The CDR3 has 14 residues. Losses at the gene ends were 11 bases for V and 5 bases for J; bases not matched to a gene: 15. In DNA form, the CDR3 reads TGTGCCTGGGCCGGGACAGTCTCTCCCAACGAGCAGTACTTC. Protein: CAWAGTVSPNEQYF.

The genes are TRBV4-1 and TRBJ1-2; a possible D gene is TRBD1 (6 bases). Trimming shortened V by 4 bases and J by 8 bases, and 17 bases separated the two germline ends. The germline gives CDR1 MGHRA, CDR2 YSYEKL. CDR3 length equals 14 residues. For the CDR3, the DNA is TGCGCCAGCAGCCTTATCGGACAGAGGAGAGGCTACACCTTC. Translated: CASSLIGQRRGYTF.

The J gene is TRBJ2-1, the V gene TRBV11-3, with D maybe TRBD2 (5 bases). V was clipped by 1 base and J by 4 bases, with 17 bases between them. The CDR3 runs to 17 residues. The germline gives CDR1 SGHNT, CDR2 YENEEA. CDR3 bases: TGTGCCAGCAGCTTAGTCGAGGGCGGGCCTCCTTACAATGAGCAGTTCTTC. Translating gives CASSLVEGGPPYNEQFF. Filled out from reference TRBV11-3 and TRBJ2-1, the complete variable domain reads EAGVVQSPRYKIIEKKQPVAFWCNPISGHNTLYWYLQNLGQGPELLIRYENEEAVDDSQLPKDRFSAERLKGVDSTLKIQPAELGDSAVYLCASSLVEGGPPYNEQFFGPGTRLTVL.

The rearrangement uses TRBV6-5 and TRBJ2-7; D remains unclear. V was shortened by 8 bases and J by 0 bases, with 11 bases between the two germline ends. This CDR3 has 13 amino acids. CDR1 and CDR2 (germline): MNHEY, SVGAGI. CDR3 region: CASRKTGSYEQYF. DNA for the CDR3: TGTGCCAGCCGAAAGACGGGCTCCTACGAGCAGTACTTC.

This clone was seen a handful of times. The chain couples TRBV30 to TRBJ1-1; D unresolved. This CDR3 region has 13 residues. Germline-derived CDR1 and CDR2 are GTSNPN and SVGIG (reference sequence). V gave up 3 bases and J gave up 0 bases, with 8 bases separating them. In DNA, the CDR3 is TGTGCCTGGAGGGCTCAGATGAACACTGAAGCTTTCTTT. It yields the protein CAWRAQMNTEAFF.

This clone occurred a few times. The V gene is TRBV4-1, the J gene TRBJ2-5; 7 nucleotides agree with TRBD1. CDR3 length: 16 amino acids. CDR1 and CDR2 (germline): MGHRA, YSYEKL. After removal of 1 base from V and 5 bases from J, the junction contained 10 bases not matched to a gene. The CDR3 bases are TGCGCCAGCAGCCAAGGCCACAGGGGCCAGGGTGAGACCCAGTACTTC. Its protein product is CASSQGHRGQGETQYF.

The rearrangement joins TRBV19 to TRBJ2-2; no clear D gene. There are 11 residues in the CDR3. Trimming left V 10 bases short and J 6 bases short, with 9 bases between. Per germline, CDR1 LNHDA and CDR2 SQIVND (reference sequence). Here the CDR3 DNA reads TGTGCCACGTCGTGGCCCGGGGAGCTGTTTTTT. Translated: CATSWPGELFF.

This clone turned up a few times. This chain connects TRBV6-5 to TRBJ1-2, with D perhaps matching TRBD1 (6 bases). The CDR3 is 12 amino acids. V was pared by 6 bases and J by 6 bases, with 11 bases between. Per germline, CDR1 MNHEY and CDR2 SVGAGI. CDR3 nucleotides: TGTGCCAGCAGCTCTGCAGGGGATGGCTACACCTTC. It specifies CASSSAGDGYTF.

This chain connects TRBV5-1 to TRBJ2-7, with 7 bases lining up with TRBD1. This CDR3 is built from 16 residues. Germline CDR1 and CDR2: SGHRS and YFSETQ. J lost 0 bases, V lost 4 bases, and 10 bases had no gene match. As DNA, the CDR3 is TGCGCCAGCAGCCCGGCCCCAGGGGGAAGCTCCTACGAGCAGTACTTC. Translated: CASSPAPGGSSYEQYF.

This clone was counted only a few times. The CDR3 nucleotides are TGTGCCAGCAGCGCGAACGTGGGACAGGGGAGCATAGAGACCCAGTACTTC. The encoded protein is CASSANVGQGSIETQYF. V is TRBV4-2 and J is TRBJ2-5, with 10 bases identical to TRBD1. Germline-derived CDR1 and CDR2 are LGHNA and YNFKEQ. V lost 5 bases, J lost 4 bases, and 13 bases stayed unmatched. There are 17 residues in the CDR3.

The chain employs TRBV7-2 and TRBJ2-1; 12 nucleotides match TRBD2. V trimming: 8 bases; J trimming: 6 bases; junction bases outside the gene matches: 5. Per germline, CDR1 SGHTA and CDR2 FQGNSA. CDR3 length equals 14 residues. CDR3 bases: TGTGCCAGCCTTCTAGCGGGAGGGACCAATGAGCAGTTCTTC. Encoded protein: CASLLAGGTNEQFF.

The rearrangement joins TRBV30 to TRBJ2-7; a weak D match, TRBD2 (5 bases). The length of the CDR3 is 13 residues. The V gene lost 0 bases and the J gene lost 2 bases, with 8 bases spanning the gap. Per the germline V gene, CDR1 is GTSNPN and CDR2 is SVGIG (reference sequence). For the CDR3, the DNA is TGTGCCTGGAGTGTCGGGAACACCTACGAGCAGTACTTC. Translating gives CAWSVGNTYEQYF.

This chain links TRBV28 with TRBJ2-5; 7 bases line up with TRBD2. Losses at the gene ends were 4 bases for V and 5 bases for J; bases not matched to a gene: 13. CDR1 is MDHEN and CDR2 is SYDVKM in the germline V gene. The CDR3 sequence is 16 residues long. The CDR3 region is CASSSPLGGYGETQYF. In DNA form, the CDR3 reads TGTGCCAGCAGTTCTCCCCTCGGGGGGTATGGGGAGACCCAGTACTTC.

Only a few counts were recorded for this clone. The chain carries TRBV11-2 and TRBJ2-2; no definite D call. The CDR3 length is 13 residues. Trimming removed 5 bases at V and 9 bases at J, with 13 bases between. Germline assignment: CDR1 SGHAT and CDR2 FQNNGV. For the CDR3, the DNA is TGTGCCAGCAGCCCTCCCACGAGGCGGGAGCTGTTTTTT. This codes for CASSPPTRRELFF.

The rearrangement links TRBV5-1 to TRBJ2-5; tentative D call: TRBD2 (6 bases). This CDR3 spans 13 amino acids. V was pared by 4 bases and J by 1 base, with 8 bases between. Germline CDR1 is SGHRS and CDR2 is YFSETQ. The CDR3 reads CASSLSGQETQYF. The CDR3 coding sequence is TGCGCCAGCAGCCTTAGCGGCCAAGAGACCCAGTACTTC.

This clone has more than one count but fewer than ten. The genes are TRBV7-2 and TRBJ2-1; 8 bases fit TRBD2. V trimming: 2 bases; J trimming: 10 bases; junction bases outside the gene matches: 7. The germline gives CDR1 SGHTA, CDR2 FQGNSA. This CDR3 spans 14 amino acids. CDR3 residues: CASSLRGLGLEQFF. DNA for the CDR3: TGTGCCAGCAGCTTAAGGGGACTAGGTCTCGAGCAGTTCTTC.

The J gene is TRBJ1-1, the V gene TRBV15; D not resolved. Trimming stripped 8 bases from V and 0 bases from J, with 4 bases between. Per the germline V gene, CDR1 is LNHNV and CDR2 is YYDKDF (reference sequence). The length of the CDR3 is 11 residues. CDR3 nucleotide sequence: TGTGCCACCTCAGTGAACACTGAAGCTTTCTTT. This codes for CATSVNTEAFF.

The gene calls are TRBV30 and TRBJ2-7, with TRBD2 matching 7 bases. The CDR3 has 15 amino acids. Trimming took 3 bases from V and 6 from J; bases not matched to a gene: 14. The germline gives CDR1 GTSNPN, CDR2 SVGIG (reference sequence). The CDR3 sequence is CAWRRAGAFSGEQYF. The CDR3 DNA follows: TGTGCCTGGAGGCGTGCGGGAGCGTTCTCGGGCGAGCAGTACTTC.

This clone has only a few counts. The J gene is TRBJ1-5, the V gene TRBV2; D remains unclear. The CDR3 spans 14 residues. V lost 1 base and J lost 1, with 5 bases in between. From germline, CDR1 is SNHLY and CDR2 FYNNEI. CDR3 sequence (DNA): TGTGCCAGCAGTGAAGGGCAGAGCAATCAGCCCCAGCATTTT. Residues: CASSEGQSNQPQHF.

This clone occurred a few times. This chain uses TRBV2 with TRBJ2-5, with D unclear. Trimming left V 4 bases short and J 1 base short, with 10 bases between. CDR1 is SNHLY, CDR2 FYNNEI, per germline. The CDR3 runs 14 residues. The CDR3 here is CASSGLQIQETQYF. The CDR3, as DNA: TGTGCCAGCAGTGGTCTACAGATCCAAGAGACCCAGTACTTC.

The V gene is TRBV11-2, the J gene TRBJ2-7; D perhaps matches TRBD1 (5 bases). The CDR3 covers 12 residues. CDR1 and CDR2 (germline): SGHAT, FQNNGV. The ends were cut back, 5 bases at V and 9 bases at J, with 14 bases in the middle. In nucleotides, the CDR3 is TGTGCCAGCAGCCACGACAGTCTTGGGCAGTACTTC. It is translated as CASSHDSLGQYF. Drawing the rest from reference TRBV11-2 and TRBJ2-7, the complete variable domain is EAGVAQSPRYKIIEKRQSVAFWCNPISGHATLYWYQQILGQGPKLLIQFQNNGVVDDSQLPKDRFSAERLKGVDSTLKIQPAKLEDSAVYLCASSHDSLGQYFGPGTRLTVT.

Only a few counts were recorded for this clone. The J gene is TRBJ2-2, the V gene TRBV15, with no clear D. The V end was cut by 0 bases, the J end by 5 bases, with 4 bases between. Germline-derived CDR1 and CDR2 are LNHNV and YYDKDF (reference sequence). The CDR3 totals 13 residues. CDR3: CATSRDLTGELFF. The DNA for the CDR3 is TGTGCCACCAGCAGAGATCTGACCGGGGAGCTGTTTTTT.

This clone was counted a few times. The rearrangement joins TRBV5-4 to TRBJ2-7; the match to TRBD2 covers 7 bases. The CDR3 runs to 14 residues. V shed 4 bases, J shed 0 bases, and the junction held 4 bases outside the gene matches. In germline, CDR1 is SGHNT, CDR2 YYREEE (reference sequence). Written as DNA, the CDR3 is TGTGCCAGCAGCCCCGAGCGGGACTCCTACGAGCAGTACTTC. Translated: CASSPERDSYEQYF.